This T cell receptor (beta chain) was sequenced during a study of blood T cell repertoires in COVID-19. Assay used: immunoSEQ multiplex PCR; TCRdb lists only in-frame clones, some missing. In the table there are roughly 110,000 clones, approximately 88% of which are singletons. Germline V gene data show CDR1 as MDHEN and CDR2 as SYDVKM. V gave up 6 bases and J gave up 4 bases, with 15 bases separating them. The CDR3 has 14 amino acids. This chain connects TRBV28 to TRBJ1-1, with D perhaps TRBD1 (5 bases). The TCR was taken from a woman aged 70-85 years with acute or convalescent COVID-19. The sample comprised peripheral blood. The CDR3 DNA sequence: TGTGCCAGCAGCCCCCTTAGGGGTAGCACTGAAGCTTTCTTT. The encoded protein is CASSPLRGSTEAFF. Full variable domain (outside the CDR3, taken from reference TRBV28 and TRBJ1-1): DVKVTQSSRYLVKRTGEKVFLECVQDMDHENMFWYRQDPGLGLRLIYFSYDVKMKEKGDIPEGYSVSREKKERFSLILESASTNQTSMYLCASSPLRGSTEAFFGQGTRLTVV.